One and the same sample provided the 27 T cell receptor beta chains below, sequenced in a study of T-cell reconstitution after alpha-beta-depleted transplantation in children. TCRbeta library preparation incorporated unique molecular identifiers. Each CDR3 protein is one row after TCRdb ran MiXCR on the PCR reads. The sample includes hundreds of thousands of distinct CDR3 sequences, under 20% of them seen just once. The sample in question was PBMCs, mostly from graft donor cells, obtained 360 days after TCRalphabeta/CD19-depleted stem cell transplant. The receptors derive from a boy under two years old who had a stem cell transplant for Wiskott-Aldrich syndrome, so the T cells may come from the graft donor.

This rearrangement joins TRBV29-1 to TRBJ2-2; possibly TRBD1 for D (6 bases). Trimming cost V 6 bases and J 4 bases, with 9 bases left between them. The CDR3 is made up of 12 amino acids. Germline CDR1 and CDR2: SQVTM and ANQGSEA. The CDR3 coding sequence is TGCAGCGTGGGGACATCCACCGGGGAGCTGTTTTTT. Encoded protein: CSVGTSTGELFF.

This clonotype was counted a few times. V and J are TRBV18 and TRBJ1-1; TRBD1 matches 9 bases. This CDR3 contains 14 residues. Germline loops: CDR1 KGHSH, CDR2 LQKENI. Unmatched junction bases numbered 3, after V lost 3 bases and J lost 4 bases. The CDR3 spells CASSPWDRVTEAFF. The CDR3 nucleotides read TGTGCCAGCTCACCCTGGGACAGGGTCACTGAAGCTTTCTTT.

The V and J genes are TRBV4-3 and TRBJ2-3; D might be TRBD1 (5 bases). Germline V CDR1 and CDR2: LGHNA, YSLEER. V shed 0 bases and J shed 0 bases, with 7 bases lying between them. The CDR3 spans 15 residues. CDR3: CASSQDRASTDTQYF. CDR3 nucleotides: TGCGCCAGCAGCCAAGACAGGGCAAGCACAGATACGCAGTATTTT.

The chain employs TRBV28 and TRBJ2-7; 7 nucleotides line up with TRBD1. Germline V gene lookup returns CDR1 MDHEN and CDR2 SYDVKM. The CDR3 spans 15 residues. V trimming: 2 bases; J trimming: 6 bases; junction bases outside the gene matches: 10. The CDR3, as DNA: TGTGCCAGCAGTTTAGTGACAGGGTCAATGGTCGAGCAGTACTTC. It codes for CASSLVTGSMVEQYF.

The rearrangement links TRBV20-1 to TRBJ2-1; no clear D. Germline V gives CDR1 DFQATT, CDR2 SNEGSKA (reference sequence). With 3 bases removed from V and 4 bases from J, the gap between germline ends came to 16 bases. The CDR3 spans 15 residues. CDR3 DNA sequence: TGCAGTGCTAGCCATTTAGGCAGTAGGTACAATGAGCAGTTCTTC. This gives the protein CSASHLGSRYNEQFF.

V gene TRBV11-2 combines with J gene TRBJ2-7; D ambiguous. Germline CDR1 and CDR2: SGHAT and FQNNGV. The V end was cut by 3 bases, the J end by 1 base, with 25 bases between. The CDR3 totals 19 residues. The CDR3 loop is CASSLVPLFAAPPSYEQYF. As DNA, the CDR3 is TGTGCCAGCAGCTTGGTCCCGTTGTTTGCGGCGCCGCCATCCTACGAGCAGTACTTC.

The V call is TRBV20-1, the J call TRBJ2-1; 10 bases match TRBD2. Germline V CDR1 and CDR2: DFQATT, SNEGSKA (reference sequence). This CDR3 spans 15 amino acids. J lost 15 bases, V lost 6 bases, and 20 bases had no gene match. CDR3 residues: CSASASLAGPPRPFF. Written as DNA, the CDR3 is TGCAGTGCCTCAGCCTCACTAGCGGGACCACCTCGGCCGTTCTTC.

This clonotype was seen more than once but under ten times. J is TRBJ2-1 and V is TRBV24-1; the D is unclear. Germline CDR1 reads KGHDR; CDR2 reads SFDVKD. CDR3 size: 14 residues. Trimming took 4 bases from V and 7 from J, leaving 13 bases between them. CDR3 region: CATSDKGPRNEQFF. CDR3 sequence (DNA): TGTGCCACCAGTGACAAAGGTCCAAGAAATGAGCAGTTCTTC.

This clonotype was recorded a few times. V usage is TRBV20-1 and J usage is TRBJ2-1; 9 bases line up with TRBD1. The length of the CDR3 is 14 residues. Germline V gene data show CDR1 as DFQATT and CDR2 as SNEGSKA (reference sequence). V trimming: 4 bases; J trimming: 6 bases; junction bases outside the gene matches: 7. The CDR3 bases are TGCAGTGCTACTAGAACAGGGGGCGTCAATGAGCAGTTCTTC. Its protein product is CSATRTGGVNEQFF.

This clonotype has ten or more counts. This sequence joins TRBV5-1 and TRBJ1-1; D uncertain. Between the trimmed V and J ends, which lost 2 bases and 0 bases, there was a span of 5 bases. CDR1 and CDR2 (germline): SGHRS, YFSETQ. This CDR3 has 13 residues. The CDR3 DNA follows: TGCGCCAGCAGCTTTGCCGTGAACACTGAAGCTTTCTTT. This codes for CASSFAVNTEAFF.

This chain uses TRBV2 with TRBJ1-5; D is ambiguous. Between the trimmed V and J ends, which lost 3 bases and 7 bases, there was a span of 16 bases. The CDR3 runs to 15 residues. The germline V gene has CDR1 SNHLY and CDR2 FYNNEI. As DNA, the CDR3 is TGTGCCAGCAGTGACCCCAGACCTAAGGCGCAGCCCCAGCATTTT. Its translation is CASSDPRPKAQPQHF.

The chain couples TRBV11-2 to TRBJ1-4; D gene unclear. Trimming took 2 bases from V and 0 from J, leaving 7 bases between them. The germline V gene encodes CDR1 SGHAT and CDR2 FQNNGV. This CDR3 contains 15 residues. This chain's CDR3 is CASSLSPATNEKLFF. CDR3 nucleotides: TGTGCCAGCAGCTTAAGCCCGGCAACTAATGAAAAACTGTTTTTT.

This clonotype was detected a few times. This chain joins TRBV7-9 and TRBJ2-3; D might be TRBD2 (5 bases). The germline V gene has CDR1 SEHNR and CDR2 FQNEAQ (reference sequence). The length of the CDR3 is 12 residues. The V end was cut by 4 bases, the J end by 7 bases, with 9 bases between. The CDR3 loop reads CASSSSLYTQYF. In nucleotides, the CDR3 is TGTGCCAGCAGCTCTAGCTTATATACGCAGTATTTT.

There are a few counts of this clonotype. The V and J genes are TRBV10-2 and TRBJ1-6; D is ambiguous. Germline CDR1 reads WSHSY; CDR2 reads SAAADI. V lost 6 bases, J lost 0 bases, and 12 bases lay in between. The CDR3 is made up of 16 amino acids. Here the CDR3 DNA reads TGCGCCAGCAGCTCGAGAACCGGCTCCTATAATTCACCCCTCCACTTT. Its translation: CASSSRTGSYNSPLHF.

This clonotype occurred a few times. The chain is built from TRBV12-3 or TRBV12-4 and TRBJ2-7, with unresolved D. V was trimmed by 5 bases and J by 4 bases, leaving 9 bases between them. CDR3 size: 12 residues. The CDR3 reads CASSIWGYEQYF. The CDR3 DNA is TGTGCCAGCAGTATTTGGGGATACGAGCAGTACTTC.

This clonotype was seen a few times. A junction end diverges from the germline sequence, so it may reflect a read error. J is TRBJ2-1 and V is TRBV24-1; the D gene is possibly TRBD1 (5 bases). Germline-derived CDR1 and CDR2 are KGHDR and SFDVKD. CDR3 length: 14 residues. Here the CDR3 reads CATSDPTVRGEKFF. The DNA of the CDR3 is TGTGCCACCAGTGATCCAACCGTTAGGGGTGAGAAGTTCTTC.

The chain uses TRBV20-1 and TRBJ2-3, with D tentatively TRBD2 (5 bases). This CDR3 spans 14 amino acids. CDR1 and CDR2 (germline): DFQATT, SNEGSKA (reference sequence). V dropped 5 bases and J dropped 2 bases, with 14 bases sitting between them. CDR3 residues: CSASAEAYTDTQYF. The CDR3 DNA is TGCAGTGCTTCAGCGGAGGCGTACACAGATACGCAGTATTTT.

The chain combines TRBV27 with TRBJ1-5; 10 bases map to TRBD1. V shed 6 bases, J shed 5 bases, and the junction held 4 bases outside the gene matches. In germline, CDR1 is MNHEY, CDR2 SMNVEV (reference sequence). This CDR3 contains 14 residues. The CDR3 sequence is CASSRQGADQPQHF. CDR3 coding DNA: TGTGCCAGCAGCCGACAGGGGGCCGATCAGCCCCAGCATTTT.

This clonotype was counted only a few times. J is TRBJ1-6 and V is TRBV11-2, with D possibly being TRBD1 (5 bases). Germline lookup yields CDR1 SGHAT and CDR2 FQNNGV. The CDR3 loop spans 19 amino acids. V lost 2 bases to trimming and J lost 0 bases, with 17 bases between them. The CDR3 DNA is TGTGCCAGCAGCTTATGGCCGGGGGGATCCCTCTCCTATAATTCACCCCTCCACTTT. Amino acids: CASSLWPGGSLSYNSPLHF.

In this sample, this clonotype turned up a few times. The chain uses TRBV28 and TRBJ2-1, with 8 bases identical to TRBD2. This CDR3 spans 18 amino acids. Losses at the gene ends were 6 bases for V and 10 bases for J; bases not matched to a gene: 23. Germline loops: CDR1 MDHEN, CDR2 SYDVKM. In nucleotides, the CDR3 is TGTGCCAGCAGCCCCCACTGGCCCGGGAGCGGGGGTGGGGGAGAGCAGTTCTTC. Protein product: CASSPHWPGSGGGGEQFF. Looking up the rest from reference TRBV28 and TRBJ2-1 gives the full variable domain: DVKVTQSSRYLVKRTGEKVFLECVQDMDHENMFWYRQDPGLGLRLIYFSYDVKMKEKGDIPEGYSVSREKKERFSLILESASTNQTSMYLCASSPHWPGSGGGGEQFFGPGTRLTVL.

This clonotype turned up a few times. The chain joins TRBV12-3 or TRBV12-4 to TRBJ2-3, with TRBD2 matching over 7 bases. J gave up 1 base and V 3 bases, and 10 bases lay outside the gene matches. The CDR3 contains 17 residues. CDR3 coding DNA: TGTGCCAGCAGTTTGCCCCGGGTGCTAGCGGGCACAGATACGCAGTATTTT. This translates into CASSLPRVLAGTDTQYF.

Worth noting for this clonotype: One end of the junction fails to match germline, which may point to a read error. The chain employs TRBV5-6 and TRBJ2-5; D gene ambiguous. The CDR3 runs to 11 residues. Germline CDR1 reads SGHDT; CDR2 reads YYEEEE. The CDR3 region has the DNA TGCTGGTGTCGCGATCAAGAGACCCAGTACTTC. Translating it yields CWCRDQETQYF.

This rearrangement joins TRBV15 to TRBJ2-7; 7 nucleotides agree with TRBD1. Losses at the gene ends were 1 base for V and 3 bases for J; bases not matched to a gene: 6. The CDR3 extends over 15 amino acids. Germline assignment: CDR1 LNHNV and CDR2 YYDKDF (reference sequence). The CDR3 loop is CATSRGHRGHYEQYF. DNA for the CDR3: TGTGCCACCAGCAGAGGGCACAGGGGTCACTACGAGCAGTACTTC.

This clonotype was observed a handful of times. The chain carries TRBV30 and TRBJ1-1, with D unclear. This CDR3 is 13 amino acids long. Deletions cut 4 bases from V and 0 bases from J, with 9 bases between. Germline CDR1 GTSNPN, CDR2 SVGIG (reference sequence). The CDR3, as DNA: TGTGCCTGGAATTCCGGGATGAACACTGAAGCTTTCTTT. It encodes CAWNSGMNTEAFF.

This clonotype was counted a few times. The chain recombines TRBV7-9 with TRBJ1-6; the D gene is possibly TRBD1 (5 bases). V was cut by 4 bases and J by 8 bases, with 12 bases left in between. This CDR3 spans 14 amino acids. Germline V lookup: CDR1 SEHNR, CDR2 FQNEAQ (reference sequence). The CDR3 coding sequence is TGTGCCAGCAGCTCCGGGGCCAACTATTCACCCCTCCACTTT. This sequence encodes CASSSGANYSPLHF.

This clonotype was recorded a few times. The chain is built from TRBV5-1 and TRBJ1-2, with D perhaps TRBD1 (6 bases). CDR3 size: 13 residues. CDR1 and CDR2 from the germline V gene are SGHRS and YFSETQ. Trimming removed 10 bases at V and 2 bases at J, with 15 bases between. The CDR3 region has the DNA TGCGCCTCAAGGAAGGGGGAAAACTATGGCTACACCTTC. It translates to CASRKGENYGYTF.

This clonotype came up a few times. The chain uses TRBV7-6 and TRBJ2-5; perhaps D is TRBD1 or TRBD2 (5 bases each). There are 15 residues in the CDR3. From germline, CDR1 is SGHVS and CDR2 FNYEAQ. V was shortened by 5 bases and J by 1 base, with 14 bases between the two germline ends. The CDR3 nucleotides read TGTGCCAGCAGCCCGGGGCCAGGTCCCCAAGAGACCCAGTACTTC. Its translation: CASSPGPGPQETQYF. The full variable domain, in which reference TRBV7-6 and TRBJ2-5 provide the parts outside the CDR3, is GAGVSQSPRYKVTKRGQDVALRCDPISGHVSLYWYRQALGQGPEFLTYFNYEAQQDKSGLPNDRFSAERPEGSISTLTIQRTEQRDSAMYRCASSPGPGPQETQYFGPGTRLLVL.